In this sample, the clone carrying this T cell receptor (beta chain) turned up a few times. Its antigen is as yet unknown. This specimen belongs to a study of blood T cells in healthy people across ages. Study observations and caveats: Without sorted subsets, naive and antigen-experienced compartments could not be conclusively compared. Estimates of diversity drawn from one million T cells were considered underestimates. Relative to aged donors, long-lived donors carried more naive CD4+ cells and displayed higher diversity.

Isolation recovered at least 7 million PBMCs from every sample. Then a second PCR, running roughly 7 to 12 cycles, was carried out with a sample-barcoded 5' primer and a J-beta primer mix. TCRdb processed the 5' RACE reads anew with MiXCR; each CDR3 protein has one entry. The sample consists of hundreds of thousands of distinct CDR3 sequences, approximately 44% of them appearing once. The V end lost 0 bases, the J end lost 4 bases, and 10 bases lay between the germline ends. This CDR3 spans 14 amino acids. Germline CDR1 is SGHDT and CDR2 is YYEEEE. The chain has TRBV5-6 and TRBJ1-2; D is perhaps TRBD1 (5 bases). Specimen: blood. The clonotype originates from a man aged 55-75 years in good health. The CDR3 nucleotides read TGTGCCAGCAGCTTGGGACAGTCATTCTATGGCTACACCTTC. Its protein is CASSLGQSFYGYTF.